One and the same sample provided the 10 T cell receptor beta chains below, sequenced in a study of technical replicates of blood from a few donors. Assay: immunoSEQ multiplex PCR; the TCRdb copy retains only in-frame clones and omits some. This table has about 100,000 clones, about 94% appearing once. The sequencing sample was made of T cells isolated from PBMCs. The source is a human donor in good health.

The sample holds a few counts of this clone. V and J are TRBV6-5 and TRBJ1-1; D possibly corresponds to TRBD1 (6 bases). The CDR3 runs 16 residues. The ends were cut back, 0 bases at V and 5 bases at J, with 16 bases in the middle. The germline CDR1 and CDR2 sequences are MNHEY and SVGAGI. The CDR3 here is CASSYSRGGGHTEAFF. DNA for the CDR3: TGTGCCAGCAGTTACTCTAGGGGAGGGGGACATACTGAAGCTTTCTTT.

V usage is TRBV7-2 and J usage is TRBJ2-7; 9 bases are shared with TRBD1. With V trimmed by 5 bases and J by 4 bases, 9 bases remained unmatched. The CDR3 is made up of 15 amino acids. CDR1 is SGHTA and CDR2 is FQGNSA in the germline V gene. The CDR3 DNA reads TGTGCCAGCAGCCGACAGGGGGGTATGGGGTACGAGCAGTACTTC. This translates into CASSRQGGMGYEQYF.

The gene calls are TRBV27 and TRBJ2-5; the match to TRBD2 covers 10 bases. V was pared by 6 bases and J by 5 bases, with 12 bases of the junction left unmatched. Germline loops: CDR1 MNHEY, CDR2 SMNVEV (reference sequence). This CDR3 is 16 amino acids long. The CDR3 DNA sequence: TGTGCCAGCAGCATCGGACTAGCGGTCCCGCGGGAGACCCAGTACTTC. It translates to CASSIGLAVPRETQYF.

The table lists this clone with a count of one. This rearrangement joins TRBV15 to TRBJ2-7; D is undetermined. Germline V gene sequence: CDR1 LNHNV, CDR2 YYDKDF (reference sequence). The CDR3 has 11 amino acids. V dropped 4 bases and J dropped 3 bases, with 4 bases sitting between them. In DNA, the CDR3 is TGTGCCACCAGCACCTACTACGAGCAGTACTTC. Translation gives CATSTYYEQYF.

This chain connects TRBV2 to TRBJ2-1, with D possibly matching TRBD2 (6 bases). Germline values: CDR1 SNHLY, CDR2 FYNNEI. The CDR3 covers 13 residues. V was shortened by 4 bases and J by 6 bases, with 10 bases between the two germline ends. CDR3 in amino acids: CASSGTEGNEQFF. The CDR3 DNA follows: TGTGCCAGCAGTGGTACGGAGGGCAATGAGCAGTTCTTC. The full variable domain, with the rest looked up from reference TRBV2 and TRBJ2-1, is EPEVTQTPSHQVTQMGQEVILRCVPISNHLYFYWYRQILGQKVEFLVSFYNNEISEKSEIFDDQFSVERPDGSNFTLKIRSTKLEDSAMYFCASSGTEGNEQFFGPGTRLTVL.

V is TRBV6-1 and J is TRBJ2-7; 7 bases are shared with TRBD1. Germline loops: CDR1 MNHNS, CDR2 SASEGT. The CDR3 spans 13 residues. The J segment lost 3 bases and the V segment lost 5 bases, leaving 4 bases of the junction unmatched. This CDR3 reads CASSSQGDYEQYF. The CDR3 nucleotides are TGTGCCAGCAGTTCTCAGGGGGACTACGAGCAGTACTTC.

The V call is TRBV5-8, the J call TRBJ2-7; 9 bases fit TRBD1. Germline V gene data show CDR1 as SGHTS and CDR2 as YDEGEE. CDR3 size: 15 residues. J was trimmed by 4 bases and V by 3 bases; bases with no gene match: 8. CDR3 nucleotides: TGTGCCAGCAGCTCCCCGGACAGGGGTGTGTACGAGCAGTACTTC. Translated, it gives CASSSPDRGVYEQYF.

The J gene is TRBJ2-7, the V gene TRBV12-5; D not certain. The V end was cut by 0 bases, the J end by 0 bases, with 15 bases between. Germline V gene sequence: CDR1 LGHNT, CDR2 FRNRAP. The CDR3 is made up of 17 amino acids. CDR3 sequence reads: CASGLVSRPVSSYEQYF. Here the CDR3 DNA reads TGTGCTAGTGGTTTGGTCTCACGTCCTGTTAGCTCCTACGAGCAGTACTTC.

This clone was observed once. The rearrangement uses TRBV7-9 and TRBJ1-4, with 7 bases aligning to TRBD1. V trimming: 5 bases; J trimming: 6 bases; junction bases outside the gene matches: 3. Germline V gene lookup returns CDR1 SEHNR and CDR2 FQNEAQ (reference sequence). CDR3 length: 13 amino acids. The CDR3 nucleotides read TGTGCCAGCAGCAGAGGGACAGATGAAAAACTGTTTTTT. It specifies CASSRGTDEKLFF.

The chain carries TRBV10-3 and TRBJ2-5; no definite D call. In germline, CDR1 is ENHRY, CDR2 SYGVKD. CDR3 length: 14 residues. V lost 4 bases, J lost 1 base, and 10 bases lay in between. The CDR3 DNA is TGTGCCATCAGTGTCGACAACGCCCAAGAGACCCAGTACTTC. Translation gives CAISVDNAQETQYF.